The next 4 T cell receptor beta chains were all read from a single sample in a study of cytomegalovirus exposure and HLA in healthy donors. Amplification used 60 Vbeta primers and 13 Jbeta primers. Clones were sequenced by immunoSEQ multiplex PCR, and TCRdb holds only the in-frame ones, with some missing. This table has roughly 160,000 clones, approximately 77% appearing once. Sequenced: PBMCs. The receptors here all came from a man aged 50-59 years in good health and CMV-seropositive.

The chain couples TRBV4-1 to TRBJ2-5; 9 bases are a match to TRBD2. Germline CDR1 MGHRA, CDR2 YSYEKL. This CDR3 has 18 amino acids. Trimming at V came to 2 bases and at J to 2 bases, leaving 12 bases not matched to a gene. The CDR3 DNA reads TGCGCCAGCAGCCAACTAAGGGTCCGACTAGCGGTACAAGAGACCCAGTACTTC. Translation: CASSQLRVRLAVQETQYF.

The rearrangement links TRBV7-6 to TRBJ2-2, with 7 positions matching TRBD1. CDR1 and CDR2 (germline): SGHVS, FNYEAQ. The ends lost 3 bases at V and 4 bases at J; junction bases unmatched: 11. The CDR3 is 17 amino acids. The CDR3 loop is CASSFSWAGGITGELFF. CDR3 DNA: TGTGCCAGCAGCTTTTCCTGGGCAGGGGGAATCACCGGGGAGCTGTTTTTT.

The J gene is TRBJ1-3, the V gene TRBV5-6; the D gene is possibly TRBD1 (5 bases). The CDR3 loop spans 14 amino acids. Germline CDR1 is SGHDT and CDR2 is YYEEEE. The V end lost 3 bases, the J end lost 0 bases, and 7 bases lay between the germline ends. The CDR3 region is CASSWTSSGNTIYF. CDR3 sequence (DNA): TGTGCCAGCAGCTGGACAAGCTCTGGAAACACCATATATTTT.

The V call is TRBV7-9, the J call TRBJ2-1, with 10 bases lining up with TRBD2. Per the germline V gene, CDR1 is SEHNR and CDR2 is FQNEAQ (reference sequence). V shed 4 bases, J shed 6 bases, and the junction held 6 bases outside the gene matches. The CDR3 runs to 15 residues. CDR3 sequence reads: CASSYPGLATNEQFF. The DNA of the CDR3 is TGTGCCAGCAGCTACCCGGGACTAGCGACCAATGAGCAGTTCTTC.